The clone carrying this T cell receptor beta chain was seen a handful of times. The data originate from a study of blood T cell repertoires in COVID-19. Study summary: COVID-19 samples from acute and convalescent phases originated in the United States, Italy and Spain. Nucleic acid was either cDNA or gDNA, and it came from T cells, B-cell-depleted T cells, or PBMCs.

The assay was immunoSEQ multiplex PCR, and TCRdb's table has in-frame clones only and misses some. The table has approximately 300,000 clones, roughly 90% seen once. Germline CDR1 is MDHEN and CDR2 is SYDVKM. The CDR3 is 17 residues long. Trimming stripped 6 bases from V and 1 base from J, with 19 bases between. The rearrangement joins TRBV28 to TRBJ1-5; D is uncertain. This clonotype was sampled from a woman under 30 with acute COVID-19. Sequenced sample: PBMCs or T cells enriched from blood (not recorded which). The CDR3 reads CASSLSYLTGSNQPQHF. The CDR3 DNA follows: TGTGCCAGCAGCCTTAGTTACCTGACGGGGAGCAATCAGCCCCAGCATTTT.